The clone carrying this T cell receptor (beta chain) showed up many times. Source material for PBMCs was 9 to 10 ml fresh peripheral blood. This entry is derived from a study of T cells in Graves' hyperthyroidism and ophthalmopathy. Study information: The authors collected peripheral blood at initial diagnosis, before any treatment.

Germline V CDR1 and CDR2: SGHAT, FQDESV (reference sequence). CDR3 length: 14 residues. Deletions cut 5 bases from V and 2 bases from J, with 11 bases between. RNA transcripts served as the template for amplifying TCR beta CDR3 regions. A first-round RT-PCR of the TCR CDR3 used the HTBI primer set. TCRdb processed the multiplex PCR reads anew with MiXCR; each CDR3 protein has one entry. The table includes approximately 600,000 distinct CDR3 sequences, 13% to 15% detected once. The origin of this receptor is a woman aged 18-29 years with Graves' ophthalmopathy. The sample was blood. The chain couples TRBV11-1 to TRBJ2-3; D perhaps matches TRBD2 (5 bases). Here the CDR3 reads CASSVRVFTDTQYF. The CDR3 DNA reads as TGTGCCAGCAGCGTGCGGGTCTTCACAGATACGCAGTATTTT. Full variable domain (missing parts from reference TRBV11-1 and TRBJ2-3): EAEVAQSPRYKITEKSQAVAFWCDPISGHATLYWYRQILGQGPELLVQFQDESVVDDSQLPKDRFSAERLKGVDSTLKIQPAELGDSAMYLCASSVRVFTDTQYFGPGTRLTVL.